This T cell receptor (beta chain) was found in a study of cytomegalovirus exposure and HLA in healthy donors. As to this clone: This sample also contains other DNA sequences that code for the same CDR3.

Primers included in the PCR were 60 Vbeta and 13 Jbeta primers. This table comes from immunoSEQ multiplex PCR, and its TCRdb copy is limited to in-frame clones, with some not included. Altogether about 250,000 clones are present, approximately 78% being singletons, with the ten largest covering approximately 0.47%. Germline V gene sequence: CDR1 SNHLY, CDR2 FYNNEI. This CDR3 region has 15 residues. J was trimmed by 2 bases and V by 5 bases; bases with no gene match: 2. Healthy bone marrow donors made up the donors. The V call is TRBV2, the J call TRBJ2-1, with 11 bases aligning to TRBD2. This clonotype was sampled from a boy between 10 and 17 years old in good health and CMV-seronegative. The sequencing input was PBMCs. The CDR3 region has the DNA TGTGCCAGCAGTCCTAGCGGGAGGACCTACAATGAGCAGTTCTTC. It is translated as CASSPSGRTYNEQFF.